Below, 31 T cell receptor beta chains from the same sample are listed, as sequenced in a study of regulatory T cells in long-lasting Graves disease. The time point here: newly diagnosed GD, antithyroid drugs for less than 3 months. Extracted RNA from PBMCs served as the source of the TCR library. Combining iRepertoire HTBI primers with Arm-PCR of CDR3 regions, the authors built TCR beta libraries. TCRdb processed the multiplex PCR reads anew with MiXCR; each CDR3 protein has one entry. The sample carries 530,000 or so distinct CDR3 sequences, around an eighth recorded once. These data were also filed under a second study, of T cells in Graves' hyperthyroidism and ophthalmopathy.

The sequencing used peripheral blood mononuclear cells (PBMCs), collected at new diagnosis, from a patient treated with antithyroid drugs. The receptors here all came from a man aged 25 to 45 with Graves disease.

The chain employs TRBV5-4 and TRBJ1-4, with D maybe TRBD1 (5 bases). Trimming shortened V by 3 bases and J by 0 bases, and 6 bases separated the two germline ends. CDR1 and CDR2 (germline): SGHNT, YYREEE (reference sequence). The CDR3 has 14 residues. The CDR3 DNA sequence: TGTGCCAGCAGCTGGGGGTCAACTAATGAAAAACTGTTTTTT. Its protein is CASSWGSTNEKLFF.

This clonotype has ten or more counts. The chain recombines TRBV6-4 with TRBJ1-1; D possibly corresponds to TRBD1 (5 bases). Germline V gives CDR1 MRHNA, CDR2 SNTAGT. V lost 11 bases, J lost 2 bases, and 12 bases lay in between. This CDR3 region has 12 residues. This CDR3 reads CAQPGTNTEAFF. The CDR3 region has the DNA TGTGCCCAGCCGGGGACCAACACTGAAGCTTTCTTT.

The CDR3 reads CASSLGPVLGTQYF. CDR3 DNA: TGCGCCAGCAGCCTAGGGCCCGTCTTAGGGACCCAGTACTTC. V usage is TRBV5-1 and J usage is TRBJ2-5; D unresolved. The CDR3 loop spans 14 amino acids. Germline CDR1 is SGHRS and CDR2 is YFSETQ. Trimming cost V 4 bases and J 7 bases, with 17 bases left between them. Looking up the rest from reference TRBV5-1 and TRBJ2-5 gives the full variable domain: KAGVTQTPRYLIKTRGQQVTLSCSPISGHRSVSWYQQTPGQGLQFLFEYFSETQRNKGNFPGRFSGRQFSNSRSEMNVSTLELGDSALYLCASSLGPVLGTQYFGPGTRLLVL.

This clonotype was counted at least ten times. The genes are TRBV7-2 and TRBJ1-2; 8 bases are a match to TRBD1. Germline lookup yields CDR1 SGHTA and CDR2 FQGNSA. The CDR3 length is 13 residues. Losses at the gene ends were 4 bases for V and 7 bases for J; bases not matched to a gene: 5. This chain's CDR3 is CASSSQGAGGYTF. The CDR3 region has the DNA TGTGCCAGCAGCTCCCAGGGGGCAGGTGGCTACACCTTC.

V gene TRBV5-1 combines with J gene TRBJ2-2; maybe TRBD1 (5 bases). Germline CDR1 reads SGHRS; CDR2 reads YFSETQ. The CDR3 sequence is 15 residues long. The ends were cut back, 2 bases at V and 5 bases at J, with 13 bases in the middle. CDR3 amino acids: CASSLSDTLTGELFF. The CDR3 bases are TGCGCCAGCAGCTTATCGGACACGTTAACCGGGGAGCTGTTTTTT.

This clonotype was counted at least ten times. V gene TRBV27 combines with J gene TRBJ2-7; 7 bases fit TRBD2. Trimming at V came to 5 bases and at J to 8 bases, leaving 18 bases not matched to a gene. The germline gives CDR1 MNHEY, CDR2 SMNVEV (reference sequence). The CDR3 runs 16 residues. The CDR3 protein is CASSDPLASGPKKQYF. The CDR3 DNA sequence: TGTGCCAGCAGTGACCCCCTAGCTAGCGGACCAAAAAAGCAGTACTTC.

This clonotype was detected ten times or more. CDR3 DNA: TGTGCCAGCAGAACTGGGGCCAACGTCCTGACTTTC. Its translation is CASRTGANVLTF. This chain joins TRBV11-2 and TRBJ2-6; D not resolved. The V gene lost 6 bases and the J gene lost 2 bases, with 2 bases spanning the gap. CDR3 length equals 12 residues. CDR1 and CDR2 (germline): SGHAT, FQNNGV.

In its sample, this clonotype was seen a few times. This chain joins TRBV10-3 and TRBJ1-5; no firm D call. The CDR3 loop spans 14 amino acids. Between the trimmed V and J ends, which lost 4 bases and 3 bases, there was a span of 10 bases. The germline V gene has CDR1 ENHRY and CDR2 SYGVKD. DNA of the CDR3: TGTGCCATCAGTGGGCCAGCAAACAATCAGCCCCAGCATTTT. Its translation is CAISGPANNQPQHF.

This clonotype was recorded a few times. The chain recombines TRBV6-5 with TRBJ2-2; 8 bases map to TRBD2. Trimming at V came to 2 bases and at J to 5 bases, leaving 4 bases not matched to a gene. The CDR3 consists of 15 residues. Germline V lookup: CDR1 MNHEY, CDR2 SVGAGI. The CDR3 nucleotides read TGTGCCAGCAGTTACCCTCCGGGAGGGACCGGGGAGCTGTTTTTT. It codes for CASSYPPGGTGELFF.

Of note for this clonotype: Since the CDR3 does not end with the conserved phenylalanine or tryptophan, this likely comes from a read error. V usage is TRBV6-2 or TRBV6-3 and J usage is TRBJ2-3; 7 nucleotides line up with TRBD2. The CDR3 is 21 residues long. Germline trimming cut 4 bases from V and 1 base from J; bases unmatched to any gene: 23. Germline V gives CDR1 MNHEY, CDR2 SVGEGT. The CDR3 DNA reads TGTGCCAGCAGTTCCCAAAAGGTGCGAAGCGGGATAGCGTCCGGCACAGATACGCAGTATCTT. As protein: CASSSQKVRSGIASGTDTQYL.

This sequence joins TRBV11-3 and TRBJ2-5, with 9 bases fitting TRBD2. The CDR3 spans 15 residues. V was pared by 1 base and J by 6 bases, with 6 bases of the junction left unmatched. The germline CDR1 and CDR2 sequences are SGHNT and YENEEA. CDR3 DNA: TGTGCCAGCAGCTTAGTGGTAGCGGGAGTGAAGACCCAGTACTTC. This codes for CASSLVVAGVKTQYF.

This clonotype was detected many times. V is TRBV7-9 and J is TRBJ2-7, with D possibly TRBD1 on 6 matching bases. Trimming stripped 5 bases from V and 3 bases from J, with 17 bases between. The CDR3 consists of 15 residues. Germline lookup yields CDR1 SEHNR and CDR2 FQNEAQ (reference sequence). CDR3 protein: CASSPGTYPNYEQYF. CDR3 bases: TGTGCCAGCAGCCCCGGGACATACCCTAACTACGAGCAGTACTTC. Full variable domain (rest looked up from reference TRBV7-9 and TRBJ2-7): DTGVSQNPRHKITKRGQNVTFRCDPISEHNRLYWYRQTLGQGPEFLTYFQNEAQLEKSRLLSDRFSAERPKGSFSTLEIQRTEQGDSAMYLCASSPGTYPNYEQYFGPGTRLTVT.

The chain employs TRBV9 and TRBJ2-7; D is ambiguous. This CDR3 contains 15 residues. The germline V and J ends were trimmed by 6 bases and 5 bases, with 21 bases remaining between them. Germline lookup yields CDR1 SGDLS and CDR2 YYNGEE. The CDR3 is CASNPSRTGPHEQYF. In DNA, the CDR3 is TGTGCCAGCAACCCCTCCCGGACGGGTCCCCACGAGCAGTACTTC. The full variable domain, completed using reference TRBV9 and TRBJ2-7, is DSGVTQTPKHLITATGQRVTLRCSPRSGDLSVYWYQQSLDQGLQFLIQYYNGEERAKGNILERFSAQQFPDLHSELNLSSLELGDSALYFCASNPSRTGPHEQYFGPGTRLTVT.

This clonotype was seen a handful of times. V usage is TRBV7-9 and J usage is TRBJ2-2; 8 positions match TRBD2. Germline trimming cut 5 bases from V and 4 bases from J; bases unmatched to any gene: 9. The V gene's germline CDR1 is SEHNR and CDR2 FQNEAQ (reference sequence). The CDR3 is 16 residues long. CDR3 region: CASSPPSGRVTGELFF. The CDR3 nucleotides are TGTGCCAGCAGCCCACCTAGCGGGCGGGTCACCGGGGAGCTGTTTTTT.

This clonotype appeared many times. This chain connects TRBV20-1 to TRBJ2-1; 8 bases are shared with TRBD2. Germline lookup yields CDR1 DFQATT and CDR2 SNEGSKA (reference sequence). This CDR3 has 15 residues. V lost 0 bases to trimming and J lost 4 bases; unmatched junction nucleotides: 5. The DNA of the CDR3 is TGCAGTGCTAGAGATTTCCAGCGGGGGTACAATGAGCAGTTCTTC. Protein product: CSARDFQRGYNEQFF.

This clonotype was recorded a few times. The V gene is TRBV9, the J gene TRBJ1-2, with a tentative D call TRBD1 (5 bases). The CDR3 contains 14 residues. The V gene lost 3 bases and the J gene lost 8 bases, with 17 bases spanning the gap. The germline V gene has CDR1 SGDLS and CDR2 YYNGEE. The CDR3 protein is CASSASGGARGYTF. The CDR3 DNA reads as TGTGCCAGCAGCGCCTCTGGTGGGGCGCGAGGCTACACCTTC. The full variable domain, its missing parts supplied by reference TRBV9 and TRBJ1-2, is DSGVTQTPKHLITATGQRVTLRCSPRSGDLSVYWYQQSLDQGLQFLIQYYNGEERAKGNILERFSAQQFPDLHSELNLSSLELGDSALYFCASSASGGARGYTFGSGTRLTVV.

The CDR3 loop reads CASTSKGDRGPDTQYF. The CDR3 DNA is TGTGCCAGCACCTCCAAGGGGGACAGGGGCCCAGATACGCAGTATTTT. J is TRBJ2-3 and V is TRBV28; TRBD1 agrees at 10 bases. V was clipped by 7 bases and J by 4 bases; unmatched bases: 11. From germline, CDR1 is MDHEN and CDR2 SYDVKM. The CDR3 has 16 amino acids.

The V gene is TRBV10-2, the J gene TRBJ1-1; 7 nucleotides line up with TRBD1. This CDR3 contains 14 residues. Trimming took 2 bases from V and 6 from J; bases not matched to a gene: 6. Germline V gene data show CDR1 as WSHSY and CDR2 as SAAADI. CDR3 sequence reads: CASSEPTGEAEAFF. The CDR3 DNA reads TGCGCCAGCAGTGAGCCAACAGGGGAGGCTGAAGCTTTCTTT.

Points on this clonotype: A read error may be the cause here, since a much bigger clone is one base away. The genes are TRBV12-3 or TRBV12-4 and TRBJ1-3, with D uncertain. There are 13 residues in the CDR3. The chain's CDR3 is CASRPVSGDTIYF. The CDR3 DNA reads TGTGCCAGCAGGCCCGTCTCTGGAGACACCATATATTTT.

The rearrangement joins TRBV7-9 to TRBJ2-3; tentatively, D is TRBD2 (6 bases). Germline CDR1 reads SEHNR; CDR2 reads FQNEAQ (reference sequence). The CDR3 spans 15 residues. V was trimmed by 1 base and J by 4 bases, leaving 12 bases between them. CDR3 coding DNA: TGTGCCAGCAGCTTAGGTGGGAGGAGCGCAGATACGCAGTATTTT. Its protein product is CASSLGGRSADTQYF.

This clonotype has ten or more counts. CDR3 loop: CASSPQGGPYNEQFF. The CDR3, as DNA: TGTGCCAGCAGCCCCCAAGGGGGACCTTACAATGAGCAGTTCTTC. The chain links TRBV7-2 to TRBJ2-1, with D tentatively TRBD1 (6 bases). The CDR3 length is 15 residues. Trimming removed 5 bases from V and 4 bases from J, with 15 bases in between. The germline CDR1 and CDR2 sequences are SGHTA and FQGNSA.

This clonotype was counted at least ten times. The chain links TRBV12-3 or TRBV12-4 to TRBJ2-7; no definite D call. The CDR3 has 12 residues. Trimming cost V 0 bases and J 5 bases, with 5 bases left between them. DNA for the CDR3: TGTGCCAGCAGTTTAGCAGGTAACGAGCAGTACTTC. The encoded protein is CASSLAGNEQYF.

This clonotype occurred many times. The rearrangement joins TRBV19 to TRBJ2-7; 7 positions agree with TRBD1. The J segment lost 0 bases and the V segment lost 3 bases, leaving 5 bases of the junction unmatched. The CDR3 is 15 amino acids. Germline assignment: CDR1 LNHDA and CDR2 SQIVND (reference sequence). The CDR3 protein is CASSIRGQASYEQYF. CDR3 nucleotides: TGTGCCAGTAGTATCCGCGGACAGGCCTCCTACGAGCAGTACTTC.

By share of the sample, this clonotype is medium-sized. The V gene is TRBV5-1, the J gene TRBJ2-3, with D possibly TRBD2 on 5 matching bases. The CDR3 is 15 amino acids. V was cut by 4 bases and J by 4 bases, with 16 bases left in between. CDR1 and CDR2 from the germline V gene are SGHRS and YFSETQ. The CDR3 DNA reads TGCGCCAGCAGCCTCTCCGGGATCTCTGCAGATACGCAGTATTTT. Amino acids: CASSLSGISADTQYF.

This clonotype was seen many times. The rearrangement joins TRBV20-1 to TRBJ1-2, with 8 bases fitting TRBD1. Germline V gene data show CDR1 as DFQATT and CDR2 as SNEGSKA (reference sequence). The trim removed 5 bases at V and 0 bases at J, leaving 8 bases unmatched. CDR3 length equals 15 residues. Here the CDR3 DNA reads TGCAGTGCTTCAAGGACAGGGCGAGCTAACTATGGCTACACCTTC. Amino acid sequence: CSASRTGRANYGYTF.

This clonotype was picked up a small number of times. This sequence joins TRBV9 and TRBJ1-2, with 11 positions matching TRBD1. The CDR3 length is 15 residues. In germline, CDR1 is SGDLS, CDR2 YYNGEE. J gave up 3 bases and V 2 bases, and 3 bases lay outside the gene matches. CDR3 in amino acids: CASSVGTGGDYGYTF. CDR3 bases: TGTGCCAGCAGCGTTGGGACAGGGGGTGACTATGGCTACACCTTC.

This clonotype has just a few counts. The chain joins TRBV29-1 to TRBJ1-3, with TRBD1 as a possible D gene (5 bases). Per the germline V gene, CDR1 is SQVTM and CDR2 is ANQGSEA. The CDR3 contains 15 residues. V was pared by 3 bases and J by 2 bases, with 14 bases between. This CDR3 is CSVEGWGGPGNTIYF. In DNA form, the CDR3 reads TGCAGCGTTGAGGGTTGGGGGGGACCTGGAAACACCATATATTTT.

This clonotype was observed a few times. The gene calls are TRBV15 and TRBJ2-7; 14 nucleotides line up with TRBD2. Trimming cost V 8 bases and J 4 bases; bases outside gene matches: 7. In germline, CDR1 is LNHNV, CDR2 YYDKDF (reference sequence). The CDR3 totals 15 residues. The CDR3 spells CATGRTSGRRYEQYF. As DNA, the CDR3 is TGTGCCACCGGCCGGACTAGCGGGAGGAGGTACGAGCAGTACTTC.

This clonotype has more than one count but fewer than ten. The rearrangement uses TRBV5-8 and TRBJ2-7, with TRBD2 as a possible D gene (5 bases). CDR3 length: 15 amino acids. The germline gives CDR1 SGHTS, CDR2 YDEGEE. The germline V and J ends were trimmed by 1 base and 5 bases, with 16 bases remaining between them. In DNA form, the CDR3 reads TGTGCCAGCAGCTTGAGGTCCGGGGAGAGGAACGAGCAGTACTTC. This gives the protein CASSLRSGERNEQYF.

The sample holds many counts of this clonotype. This rearrangement joins TRBV30 to TRBJ1-2, with a tentative D call TRBD1 (6 bases). The V and J ends lost 4 bases and 7 bases respectively, with 10 bases between them. This CDR3 is built from 11 residues. Germline V CDR1 and CDR2: GTSNPN, SVGIG (reference sequence). CDR3 DNA sequence: TGTGCCTGGAACAGGGATGCTGGCTACACCTTC. Translating it yields CAWNRDAGYTF.

Points on this clonotype: It may be a read error: a sequence one base away is much more abundant. J is TRBJ2-1 and V is TRBV28; D possibly uses TRBD1 or TRBD2 (5 bases each). The J call may be in error: the DNA end matches TRBJ2-3 better. CDR1 is MDHEN and CDR2 is SYDVKM in the germline V gene. This CDR3 region has 15 residues. Here the CDR3 reads CASSSLRGSGDMQYF. The CDR3 nucleotides read TGTGCCAGCAGTTCCCTGAGGGGCTCCGGAGATATGCAGTATTTT.